One and the same sample provided the 23 T cell receptor beta chains below, sequenced in a study of CD8 T cells in Susac syndrome. After extraction with the RNeasy kit, 0.5 to 1 ug of the RNA was reverse transcribed using random hexamers. Each CDR3 protein gets one entry after TCRdb re-called the immunoSEQ multiplex PCR reads with MiXCR. The sample consists of 100,000 to 150,000 distinct CDR3 sequences, around 75% of them appearing once. The sequenced sample consisted of CD8+ T cells from PBMCs. Receptor source: a human donor with multiple sclerosis.

The gene calls are TRBV28 and TRBJ2-1; D unclear. The CDR3 runs to 12 residues. Germline V CDR1 and CDR2: MDHEN, SYDVKM. V dropped 2 bases and J dropped 10 bases, with 9 bases sitting between them. The CDR3, as DNA: TGTGCCAGCAGTTTAGACTCCCAGGAGCAGTTCTTC. This codes for CASSLDSQEQFF.

This clonotype turned up a few times. J is TRBJ1-1 and V is TRBV19, with D perhaps matching TRBD1 (5 bases). The V gene's germline CDR1 is LNHDA and CDR2 SQIVND (reference sequence). The V end lost 3 bases, the J end lost 6 bases, and 8 bases lay between the germline ends. The CDR3 loop spans 12 amino acids. CDR3 amino acids: CASSMGGSEAFF. CDR3 in DNA: TGTGCCAGTAGTATGGGGGGATCTGAAGCTTTCTTT.

The chain carries TRBV9 and TRBJ1-2; no definite D call. V was clipped by 0 bases and J by 8 bases, with 8 bases between them. The CDR3 is 12 residues long. From germline, CDR1 is SGDLS and CDR2 YYNGEE. The CDR3: CASSVGLRGYTF. The CDR3 DNA sequence: TGTGCCAGCAGCGTAGGATTAAGGGGCTACACCTTC.

A few counts support this clonotype. This chain joins TRBV6-1 and TRBJ2-7, with D unclear. This CDR3 is 17 amino acids long. The V and J ends lost 8 bases and 2 bases respectively, with 25 bases between them. Germline V gene sequence: CDR1 MNHNS, CDR2 SASEGT. The CDR3 loop reads CASGNPHSEESPYEQYV. The CDR3 DNA reads TGTGCCAGCGGAAACCCGCACAGTGAGGAAAGTCCCTACGAGCAGTACGTC.

The chain couples TRBV7-9 to TRBJ2-1; tentative D call: TRBD1 (6 bases). CDR1 SEHNR and CDR2 FQNEAQ come from the germline V gene (reference sequence). This CDR3 is 15 amino acids long. V gave up 5 bases and J gave up 2 bases, with 13 bases separating them. The CDR3 is CASSAGTSTYNEQFF. The CDR3 coding sequence is TGTGCCAGCAGCGCAGGGACATCCACCTACAATGAGCAGTTCTTC.

The genes are TRBV27 and TRBJ2-1; 11 bases agree with TRBD2. The CDR3 sequence is 15 residues long. The germline V gene encodes CDR1 MNHEY and CDR2 SMNVEV (reference sequence). V trimming: 5 bases; J trimming: 3 bases; junction bases outside the gene matches: 3. The CDR3 loop reads CASSVLAGVYNEQFF. CDR3 nucleotides: TGTGCCAGCAGTGTACTAGCGGGAGTCTACAATGAGCAGTTCTTC.

This clonotype appeared a few times. The chain is built from TRBV6-1 and TRBJ1-2; no clear D. The length of the CDR3 is 14 residues. Trimming removed 3 bases at V and 1 base at J, with 9 bases between. The germline CDR1 and CDR2 sequences are MNHNS and SASEGT. CDR3 loop: CASSEIEINYGYTF. In DNA form, the CDR3 reads TGTGCCAGCAGTGAGATAGAAATTAACTATGGCTACACCTTC.

V usage is TRBV20-1 and J usage is TRBJ2-1, with 10 nucleotides matching TRBD2. The CDR3 totals 15 residues. In germline, CDR1 is DFQATT, CDR2 SNEGSKA (reference sequence). V was clipped by 4 bases and J by 4 bases; unmatched bases: 7. Written as DNA, the CDR3 is TGCAGTGCTAAACATAGCGGGGGGCAATACAATGAGCAGTTCTTC. This gives the protein CSAKHSGGQYNEQFF.

This sequence joins TRBV27 and TRBJ2-7; TRBD2 matches 10 bases. The CDR3 is made up of 16 amino acids. V dropped 4 bases and J dropped 3; count of bases not matched to a gene: 9. Germline assignment: CDR1 MNHEY and CDR2 SMNVEV (reference sequence). The CDR3 DNA sequence: TGTGCCAGCAGTTCAGTACTTAGCGGGGGGATCTACGAGCAGTACTTC. Protein product: CASSSVLSGGIYEQYF.

This chain links TRBV7-9 with TRBJ1-2; a possible D gene is TRBD1 (5 bases). Per germline, CDR1 SEHNR and CDR2 FQNEAQ (reference sequence). This CDR3 contains 15 residues. Trimming took off 2 bases at V and 5 bases at J, with 15 bases between the two ends. This chain's CDR3 is CASSLTAQVKYGYTF. The CDR3 DNA reads as TGTGCCAGCAGCTTAACGGCACAGGTGAAGTATGGCTACACCTTC.

The CDR3 here is CASSPSAGNTEAFF. CDR3 nucleotides: TGTGCCAGCTCACCTTCGGCAGGGAACACTGAAGCTTTCTTT. The chain is built from TRBV18 and TRBJ1-1, with D unclear. The V and J ends lost 3 bases and 1 base respectively, with 9 bases between them. Germline V gene sequence: CDR1 KGHSH, CDR2 LQKENI. The CDR3 spans 14 residues.

The rearrangement joins TRBV20-1 to TRBJ2-7, with D maybe TRBD2 (5 bases). Trimming took 1 base from V and 1 from J, leaving 5 bases between them. Germline V gives CDR1 DFQATT, CDR2 SNEGSKA (reference sequence). This CDR3 spans 12 amino acids. This CDR3 is CSARGTSYEQYV. The CDR3 DNA reads TGCAGTGCTAGAGGGACTTCCTACGAGCAGTACGTC.

Here the CDR3 DNA reads TGTGCCAGCAGCTTAGGATTGGACAGGGTAGCTGGAAACACCATATATTTT. Amino acids: CASSLGLDRVAGNTIYF. V is TRBV7-9 and J is TRBJ1-3, with TRBD1 matching 8 bases. The CDR3 is 17 amino acids. V lost 1 base, J lost 2 bases, and 7 bases stayed unmatched. Germline V gene lookup returns CDR1 SEHNR and CDR2 FQNEAQ (reference sequence).

The chain joins TRBV19 to TRBJ2-1; maybe TRBD2 (6 bases). The CDR3 spans 13 residues. Looked up from germline, CDR1 is LNHDA and CDR2 is SQIVND (reference sequence). V gave up 5 bases and J gave up 9 bases, with 14 bases separating them. DNA for the CDR3: TGTGCCAGTAGTCTCGGGACTCTACTTGAGCAGTTCTTC. The encoded protein is CASSLGTLLEQFF.

The sample holds a few counts of this clonotype. The rearrangement links TRBV19 to TRBJ2-7, with D hard to call. Trimming left V 9 bases short and J 1 base short, with 13 bases between. CDR3 size: 13 residues. Germline loops: CDR1 LNHDA, CDR2 SQIVND (reference sequence). In DNA form, the CDR3 reads TGTGCCAGCGCTTCTGACCGTTCCTACGAGCAGTACTTC. This codes for CASASDRSYEQYF. Full variable domain (remainder filled in from reference TRBV19 and TRBJ2-7): DGGITQSPKYLFRKEGQNVTLSCEQNLNHDAMYWYRQDPGQGLRLIYYSQIVNDFQKGDIAEGYSVSREKKESFPLTVTSAQKNPTAFYLCASASDRSYEQYFGPGTRLTVT.

This clonotype was observed a single time. This chain uses TRBV28 with TRBJ2-7; D may be TRBD2 (6 bases). The length of the CDR3 is 15 residues. Germline V CDR1 and CDR2: MDHEN, SYDVKM. V lost 4 bases, J lost 2 bases, and 15 bases lay in between. In nucleotides, the CDR3 is TGTGCCAGCAGTTACGGGGGTGGGAGAGCCTACGAGCAGTACTTC. Its protein is CASSYGGGRAYEQYF. The full variable domain, in which reference TRBV28 and TRBJ2-7 provide the parts outside the CDR3, is DVKVTQSSRYLVKRTGEKVFLECVQDMDHENMFWYRQDPGLGLRLIYFSYDVKMKEKGDIPEGYSVSREKKERFSLILESASTNQTSMYLCASSYGGGRAYEQYFGPGTRLTVT.

V gene TRBV20-1 combines with J gene TRBJ2-1; 11 bases are a match to TRBD1. CDR1 and CDR2 (germline): DFQATT, SNEGSKA (reference sequence). The CDR3 extends over 16 amino acids. V trimming: 1 base; J trimming: 4 bases; junction bases outside the gene matches: 6. CDR3 residues: CSARASDRGQYNEQFF. The CDR3 nucleotides are TGCAGTGCTAGAGCCTCGGACAGGGGGCAATACAATGAGCAGTTCTTC.

The V gene is TRBV27, the J gene TRBJ2-1; TRBD1 is a possible D gene (5 bases). The CDR3 loop spans 13 amino acids. The V end lost 3 bases, the J end lost 7 bases, and 10 bases lay between the germline ends. Germline V gives CDR1 MNHEY, CDR2 SMNVEV (reference sequence). The CDR3 DNA reads as TGTGCCAGCAGTTTTTCAGGGTTGAATGAGCAGTTCTTC. It encodes CASSFSGLNEQFF.

The CDR3 loop reads CAWKRDGQEAFF. Here the CDR3 DNA reads TGTGCCTGGAAAAGGGACGGACAGGAAGCTTTCTTT. The V gene is TRBV30, the J gene TRBJ1-1; D is perhaps TRBD1 (6 bases). Between the trimmed V and J ends, which lost 4 bases and 8 bases, there was a span of 14 bases. Germline V CDR1 and CDR2: GTSNPN, SVGIG (reference sequence). CDR3 length: 12 amino acids.

The J gene is TRBJ2-2, the V gene TRBV6-1; D is unclear. V was shortened by 1 base and J by 5 bases, with 8 bases between the two germline ends. CDR1 is MNHNS and CDR2 is SASEGT in the germline V gene. The CDR3 sequence is 14 residues long. DNA of the CDR3: TGTGCCAGCAGTGAAGGGAGAATTACCGGGGAGCTGTTTTTT. Translating it yields CASSEGRITGELFF.

This chain connects TRBV13 to TRBJ2-5; TRBD2 matches at 7 bases. Germline-derived CDR1 and CDR2 are PRHDT and FYEKMQ (reference sequence). V was pared by 5 bases and J by 2 bases, with 8 bases of the junction left unmatched. CDR3 length: 15 amino acids. The CDR3 coding sequence is TGTGCCAGCAGCCCAGATGGACTAGATCAAGAGACCCAGTACTTC. It translates to CASSPDGLDQETQYF.

The rearrangement joins TRBV13 to TRBJ2-1, with TRBD2 identical over 10 bases. This CDR3 has 16 residues. CDR1 is PRHDT, CDR2 FYEKMQ, per germline (reference sequence). V lost 4 bases to trimming and J lost 4 bases; unmatched junction nucleotides: 7. CDR3 coding DNA: TGTGCCAGCAGCTCCTGGACTAGCGGCGATTACAATGAGCAGTTCTTC. Its translation is CASSSWTSGDYNEQFF.

The gene calls are TRBV6-5 and TRBJ2-3; possible D gene TRBD2, 7 bases. In germline, CDR1 is MNHEY, CDR2 SVGAGI. The CDR3 has 14 amino acids. V gave up 7 bases and J gave up 2 bases, with 13 bases separating them. The CDR3 DNA reads TGTGCCAGCAACGGCGGGGGCACCACAGATACGCAGTATTTT. It yields the protein CASNGGGTTDTQYF.